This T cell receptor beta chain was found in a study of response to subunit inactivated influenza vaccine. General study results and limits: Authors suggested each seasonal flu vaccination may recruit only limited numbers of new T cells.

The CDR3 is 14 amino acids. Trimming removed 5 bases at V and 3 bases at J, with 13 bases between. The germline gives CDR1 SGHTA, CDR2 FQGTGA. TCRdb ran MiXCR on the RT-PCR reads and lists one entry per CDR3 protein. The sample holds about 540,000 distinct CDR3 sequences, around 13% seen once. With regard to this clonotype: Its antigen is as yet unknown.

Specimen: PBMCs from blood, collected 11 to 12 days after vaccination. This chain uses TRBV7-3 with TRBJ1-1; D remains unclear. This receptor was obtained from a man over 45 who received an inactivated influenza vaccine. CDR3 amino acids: CASSRGPMDTEAFF. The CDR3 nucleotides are TGTGCCAGCAGCCGAGGACCCATGGACACTGAAGCTTTCTTT. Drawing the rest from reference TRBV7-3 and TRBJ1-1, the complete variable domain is GAGVSQTPSNKVTEKGKYVELRCDPISGHTALYWYRQSLGQGPEFLIYFQGTGAADDSGLPNDRFFAVRPEGSVSTLKIQRTERGDSAVYLCASSRGPMDTEAFFGQGTRLTVV.